The rows below give T cell receptor beta chains drawn from one sample of a study of spatial heterogeneity in lung cancer. From the 5' RACE reads, TCRdb called clonotypes with MiXCR, one entry per CDR3 protein. The top ten hold 35% to 45% of the sample, which has about 47,000 distinct CDR3 sequences, roughly 7.4% seen once. Here the sequenced sample was PBMCs, taken at follow-up. These receptors originate from a female donor with early-stage non-small cell lung cancer. CDR3s include the opening cysteine and the closing phenylalanine or tryptophan. Fields, in order: V gene, J gene, clone size, D gene, CDR3 protein, CDR3 DNA. The D gene is left open where the match is weak. Rows give clone size only sometimes, using once, few, many, or a class for an expanded clone.

>TRBV20-1|TRBJ1-1|medium-sized|NA
CSAREQGSGRAFF
TGCAGTGCTAGAGAGCAGGGGTCAGGAAGAGCTTTCTTT
>TRBV20-1|TRBJ2-5|many|TRBD2
CSARAGRAQETQYF
TGCAGTGCTAGAGCCGGGAGGGCCCAAGAGACCCAGTACTTC
>TRBV2|TRBJ2-7|many|NA
CASTDGSSYEQYF
TGTGCCAGCACGGACGGGTCCTCCTACGAGCAGTACTTC
>TRBV9|TRBJ2-7|few|TRBD1
CASSLQTGAGYEQYF
TGTGCCAGCAGCCTCCAAACAGGGGCGGGCTACGAGCAGTACTTC
>TRBV14|TRBJ1-1|many|NA
CASSQLQGVNTEAFF
TGTGCCAGCAGCCAACTCCAGGGAGTAAACACTGAAGCTTTCTTT
>TRBV20-1|TRBJ1-2|NA|NA
CSASSGSRETGYTF
TGCAGTGCTAGTTCCGGGTCTCGAGAGACGGGCTACACCTTC
>TRBV6-1|TRBJ1-6|few|NA
CASTGGWQGDTPLHF
TGTGCCAGCACCGGCGGCTGGCAGGGAGACACACCCCTCCACTTT
>TRBV6-1|TRBJ1-3|NA|NA
CASMRGISGNTIYF
TGTGCCAGCATGCGGGGAATCTCTGGAAACACCATATATTTT
>TRBV7-2|TRBJ1-3|many|NA
CASSLKAWGSSGNTIYF
TGTGCCAGCAGCTTAAAGGCTTGGGGTTCCTCTGGAAACACCATATATTTT
>TRBV7-2|TRBJ2-3|NA|NA
CASSLQYTDTQYF
TGTGCCAGCAGCTTACAGTACACAGATACGCAGTATTTT
>TRBV7-2|TRBJ1-2|many|NA
CASSSQGTGGGGYTF
TGTGCCAGCAGCTCTCAGGGGACCGGCGGTGGGGGCTACACCTTC
>TRBV2|TRBJ2-7|many|NA
CASSDRAYEQYF
TGTGCCAGCAGTGATAGGGCCTACGAGCAGTACTTC
>TRBV6-6|TRBJ2-1|few|NA
CATGERVYNEQFF
TGTGCCACCGGCGAGAGGGTTTACAATGAGCAGTTCTTC
>TRBV7-2|TRBJ1-1|NA|NA
CASSPHRGFTEAFF
TGTGCCAGCAGCCCCCATCGTGGTTTCACTGAAGCTTTCTTT
>TRBV11-2|TRBJ1-2|NA|TRBD1
CASSSLAGQGTTF
TGTGCCAGCAGCTCCTTGGCGGGACAGGGAACCACCTTC
>TRBV6-2/TRBV6-3|TRBJ1-4|many|TRBD1
CASSYPTGTVSEKLFF
TGTGCCAGCAGTTACCCAACCGGGACAGTTTCCGAAAAACTGTTTTTT
>TRBV29-1|TRBJ1-2|NA|NA
CSVARGSYGYTF
TGCAGCGTCGCCCGGGGTAGCTATGGCTACACCTTC